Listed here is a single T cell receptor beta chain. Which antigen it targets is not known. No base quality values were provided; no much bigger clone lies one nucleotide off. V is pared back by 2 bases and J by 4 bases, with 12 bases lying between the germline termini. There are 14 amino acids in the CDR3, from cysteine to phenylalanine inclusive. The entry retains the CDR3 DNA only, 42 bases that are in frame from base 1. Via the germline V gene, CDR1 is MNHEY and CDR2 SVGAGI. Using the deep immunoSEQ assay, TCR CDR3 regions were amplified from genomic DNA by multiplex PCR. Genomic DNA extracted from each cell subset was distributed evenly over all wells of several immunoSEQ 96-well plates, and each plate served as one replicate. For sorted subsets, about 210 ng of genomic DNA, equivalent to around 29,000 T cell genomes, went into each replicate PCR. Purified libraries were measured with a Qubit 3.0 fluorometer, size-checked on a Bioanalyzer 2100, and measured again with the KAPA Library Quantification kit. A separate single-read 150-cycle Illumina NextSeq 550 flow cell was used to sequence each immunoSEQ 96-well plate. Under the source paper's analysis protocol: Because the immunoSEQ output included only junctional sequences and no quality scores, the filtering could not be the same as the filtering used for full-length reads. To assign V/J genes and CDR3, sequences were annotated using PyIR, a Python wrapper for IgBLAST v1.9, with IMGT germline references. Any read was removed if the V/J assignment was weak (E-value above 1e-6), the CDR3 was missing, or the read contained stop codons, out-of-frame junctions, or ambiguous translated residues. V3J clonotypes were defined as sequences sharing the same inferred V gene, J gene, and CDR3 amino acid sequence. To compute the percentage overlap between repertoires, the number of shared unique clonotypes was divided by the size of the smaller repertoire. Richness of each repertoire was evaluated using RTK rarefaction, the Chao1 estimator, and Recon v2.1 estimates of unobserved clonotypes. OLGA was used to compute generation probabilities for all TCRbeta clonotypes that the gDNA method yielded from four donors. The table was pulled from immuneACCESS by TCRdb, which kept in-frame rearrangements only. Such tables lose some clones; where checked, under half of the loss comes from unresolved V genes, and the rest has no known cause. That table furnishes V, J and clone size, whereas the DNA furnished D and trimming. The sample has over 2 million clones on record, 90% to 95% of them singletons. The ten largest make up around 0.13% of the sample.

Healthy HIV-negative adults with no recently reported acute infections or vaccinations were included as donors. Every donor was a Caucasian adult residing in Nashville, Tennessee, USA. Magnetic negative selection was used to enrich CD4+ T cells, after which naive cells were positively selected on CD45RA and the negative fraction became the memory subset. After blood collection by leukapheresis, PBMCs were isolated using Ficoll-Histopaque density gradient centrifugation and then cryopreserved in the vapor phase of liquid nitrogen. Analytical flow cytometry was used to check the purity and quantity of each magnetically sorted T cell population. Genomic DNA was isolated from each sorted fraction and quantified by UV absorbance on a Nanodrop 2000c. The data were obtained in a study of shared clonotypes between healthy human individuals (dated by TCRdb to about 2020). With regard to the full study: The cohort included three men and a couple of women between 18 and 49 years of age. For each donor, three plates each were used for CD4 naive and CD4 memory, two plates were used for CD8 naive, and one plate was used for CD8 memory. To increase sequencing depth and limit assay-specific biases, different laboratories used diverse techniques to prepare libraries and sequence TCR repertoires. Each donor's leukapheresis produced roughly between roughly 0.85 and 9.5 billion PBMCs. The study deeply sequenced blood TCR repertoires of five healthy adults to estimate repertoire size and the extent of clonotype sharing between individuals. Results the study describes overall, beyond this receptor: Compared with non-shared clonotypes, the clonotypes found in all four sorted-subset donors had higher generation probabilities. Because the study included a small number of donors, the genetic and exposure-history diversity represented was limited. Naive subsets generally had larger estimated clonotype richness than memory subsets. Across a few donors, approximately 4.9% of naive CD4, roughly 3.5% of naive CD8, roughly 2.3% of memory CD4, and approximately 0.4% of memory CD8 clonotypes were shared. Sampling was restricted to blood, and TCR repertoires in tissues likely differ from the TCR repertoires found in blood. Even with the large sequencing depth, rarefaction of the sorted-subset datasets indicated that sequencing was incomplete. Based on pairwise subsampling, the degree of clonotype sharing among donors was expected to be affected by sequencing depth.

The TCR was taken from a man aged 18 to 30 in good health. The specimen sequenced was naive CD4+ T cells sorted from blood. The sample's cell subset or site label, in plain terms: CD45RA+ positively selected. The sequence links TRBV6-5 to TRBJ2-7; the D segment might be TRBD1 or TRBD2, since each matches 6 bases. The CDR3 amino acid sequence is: CASSYPGAQYEQYF. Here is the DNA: TGTGCCAGCAGTTACCCGGGGGCCCAATACGAGCAGTACTTC.